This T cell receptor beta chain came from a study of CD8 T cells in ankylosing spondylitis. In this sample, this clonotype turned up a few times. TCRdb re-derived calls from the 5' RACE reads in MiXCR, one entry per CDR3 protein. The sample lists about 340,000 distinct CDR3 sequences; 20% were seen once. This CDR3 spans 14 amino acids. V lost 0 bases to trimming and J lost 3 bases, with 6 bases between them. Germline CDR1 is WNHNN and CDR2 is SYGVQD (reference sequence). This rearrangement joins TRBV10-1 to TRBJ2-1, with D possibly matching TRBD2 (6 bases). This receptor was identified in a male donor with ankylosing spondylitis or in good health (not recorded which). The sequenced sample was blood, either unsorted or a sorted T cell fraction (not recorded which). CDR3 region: CASSESGGYNEQFF. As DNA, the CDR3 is TGCGCCAGCAGTGAGTCGGGGGGCTACAATGAGCAGTTCTTC.